This T cell receptor (beta chain) emerged from a study of cytomegalovirus exposure and HLA in healthy donors. Study-wide points: In the 95 to 150 validation repertoires, about 94% of cluster scores exceeded 0, per a later analysis. It was reportedly the case that the classifier diagnosed cytomegalovirus status with high specificity and sensitivity.

Among the approximately 130 subjects of the validation cohort, separate from the roughly 670-subject first cohort, were the donors. Method: immunoSEQ multiplex PCR; TCRdb's copy keeps in-frame clones and lacks some. The sample shows 200,000 to 300,000 clones, 90% of them seen only once. V shed 5 bases and J shed 6 bases, with 14 bases lying between them. Per germline, CDR1 SNHLY and CDR2 FYNNEI. There are 13 residues in the CDR3. Only a few counts were recorded for this clone. The antigen is not known. The gene calls are TRBV2 and TRBJ2-7; D may be TRBD2 (6 bases). This receptor was taken from a woman younger than 45 in good health and CMV-seronegative. Specimen: PBMCs. CDR3 loop: CASSRLGATEQYF. In DNA form, the CDR3 reads TGTGCCAGCAGTAGACTAGGGGCGACCGAGCAGTACTTC.